A single sample is the source of the 6 T cell receptor beta chains below, sequenced in a study of T cell responses to AZD1222 COVID-19 vaccine. Data came from immunoSEQ multiplex PCR; TCRdb stores just in-frame clones and leaves some out. The sample holds about 120,000 clones, approximately 90% seen once. This specimen was peripheral blood, taken on day 0 of AZD1222 vaccination. These receptors originate from an adult in good health.

J is TRBJ2-1 and V is TRBV6-5; 9 positions match TRBD1. This CDR3 contains 14 residues. The germline V gene has CDR1 MNHEY and CDR2 SVGAGI. V lost 6 bases and J lost 14; bases outside the gene matches: 14. The CDR3 coding sequence is TGTGCCAGCAGCTCCATGGGCCGGACAGGGGCCGAGTTCTTC. Translating it yields CASSSMGRTGAEFF.

The J gene is TRBJ2-3, the V gene TRBV30; 10 bases align to TRBD2. V dropped 4 bases and J dropped 2; count of bases not matched to a gene: 9. Germline V gene sequence: CDR1 GTSNPN, CDR2 SVGIG (reference sequence). The CDR3 extends over 16 amino acids. In nucleotides, the CDR3 is TGTGCCTGGACCCGAGGGCTAGCGGGGGTCACAGATACGCAGTATTTT. It codes for CAWTRGLAGVTDTQYF.

The chain joins TRBV6-5 to TRBJ1-1; D remains ambiguous. CDR1 MNHEY and CDR2 SVGAGI come from the germline V gene. V was pared by 1 base and J by 2 bases, with 8 bases between. The CDR3 runs to 14 residues. CDR3 bases: TGTGCCAGCAGTTACTGGGGTGCCAACACTGAAGCTTTCTTT. Protein: CASSYWGANTEAFF.

This chain joins TRBV18 and TRBJ1-5; TRBD1 is a possible D gene (5 bases). V lost 5 bases and J 4 bases, leaving 15 bases between the germline ends. This CDR3 region has 15 residues. Germline V gene data show CDR1 as KGHSH and CDR2 as LQKENI. CDR3 nucleotides: TGTGCCAGCTCAGTAGCAGGGTTGAGGAATCAGCCCCAGCATTTT. The encoded protein is CASSVAGLRNQPQHF.

This clone showed up many times. V usage is TRBV30 and J usage is TRBJ1-2; D not resolved. V lost 1 base, J lost 2 bases, and 11 bases lay in between. The CDR3 length is 14 residues. Germline CDR1 is GTSNPN and CDR2 is SVGIG (reference sequence). The CDR3 DNA is TGTGCCTGGAGTGGCGCCCGGACCAACTATGGCTACACCTTC. The encoded protein is CAWSGARTNYGYTF.

The chain recombines TRBV9 with TRBJ2-2, with 9 bases that match TRBD2. Germline loops: CDR1 SGDLS, CDR2 YYNGEE. There are 14 residues in the CDR3. Trimming removed 7 bases from V and 0 bases from J; junction bases left unmatched: 1. The chain's CDR3 is CASVAGANTGELFF. Written as DNA, the CDR3 is TGTGCCAGCGTAGCGGGGGCGAACACCGGGGAGCTGTTTTTT.